This T cell receptor (beta chain) was captured in a study of blood T cell repertoires in COVID-19. Study details: Nucleic acid was either cDNA or gDNA, and it came from T cells, B-cell-depleted T cells, or PBMCs.

CDR1 and CDR2 from the germline V gene are SGHNT and YYREEE (reference sequence). The V and J ends lost 1 base and 1 base respectively, with 21 bases between them. This CDR3 region has 18 residues. TCRdb's table, derived via immunoSEQ multiplex PCR, lists solely in-frame clones and lacks some. The table shows some 130,000 clones, with around 89% occurring only once. The rearrangement links TRBV5-4 to TRBJ2-7, with D possibly matching TRBD1 (6 bases). This TCR was sampled from a man aged 55 to 69 with active or convalescent COVID-19. Sequenced material: peripheral blood. The CDR3 loop is CASSLPPGEGTSSYEQYF. The DNA of the CDR3 is TGTGCCAGCAGCTTGCCCCCGGGCGAAGGGACATCGTCCTACGAGCAGTACTTC. The full variable domain, in which reference TRBV5-4 and TRBJ2-7 provide the parts outside the CDR3, is ETGVTQSPTHLIKTRGQQVTLRCSSQSGHNTVSWYQQALGQGPQFIFQYYREEENGRGNFPPRFSGLQFPNYSSELNVNALELDDSALYLCASSLPPGEGTSSYEQYFGPGTRLTVT.